A single T cell receptor beta chain is shown here with its context. The antigen remains undetermined. This specimen comes from a study of memory B cells and T cells in multiple sclerosis. Overall study results and limits: Normalization was needed because clone-set size differences affected shared clonotype counts.

After stimulus-free culture, autoproliferating CFSE-dim and non-proliferating CFSE-high T cells were sequenced separately. Replicate wells were pooled after roughly 7 days of stimulus-free culture of under 5.5x10^7 CFSE-labeled PBMCs. Without exogenous stimuli, 0.4 to 0.6 uM CFSE-labeled PBMCs were cultured serum-free. This CDR3 region has 15 residues. The V and J ends lost 2 bases and 2 bases respectively, with 12 bases between them. Germline V gene lookup returns CDR1 SGHVS and CDR2 FQNEAQ. Here immunoSEQ multiplex PCR was the method, and the copy in TCRdb shows in-frame clones only, minus some. The sample records around 12,000 clones, about four fifths being singletons.

Sequenced sample: PBMCs from blood kept in culture. This TCR derives from a human donor with multiple sclerosis. V and J are TRBV7-8 and TRBJ1-2, with D possibly matching TRBD1 (5 bases). DNA for the CDR3: TGTGCCAGCAGCTTAACGCAGGGCTGGAACTATGGCTACACCTTC. Residues: CASSLTQGWNYGYTF.